These 4 T cell receptor beta chains were sequenced from one sample in a study of T cells in localized non-small cell lung cancer. Generated by immunoSEQ multiplex PCR, the TCRdb table keeps only in-frame clones and is missing some. The sample holds under 40,000 clones, 82% seen once. Sequencing used peripheral blood, obtained before any cancer treatment. These receptors originate from a male donor older than 55 with stage III squamous cell lung carcinoma.

The chain employs TRBV6-1 and TRBJ2-3; TRBD1 or TRBD2 may be the D gene (5 bases each). V lost 1 base and J lost 4, with 9 bases in between. This CDR3 region has 14 residues. Germline CDR1 reads MNHNS; CDR2 reads SASEGT. The CDR3 nucleotides are TGTGCCAGCAGTGAAGGGGACCGGCCAGATACGCAGTATTTT. It codes for CASSEGDRPDTQYF.

The rearrangement joins TRBV5-6 to TRBJ1-2; no reliable D call. There are 12 residues in the CDR3. The germline gives CDR1 SGHDT, CDR2 YYEEEE. V lost 0 bases and J lost 4, with 4 bases in between. As DNA, the CDR3 is TGTGCCAGCAGCTTGGCAGGCTATGGCTACACCTTC. As protein: CASSLAGYGYTF.

The chain links TRBV27 to TRBJ1-2; D remains unclear. V was pared by 8 bases and J by 8 bases, with 24 bases between. CDR3 size: 15 residues. Germline lookup yields CDR1 MNHEY and CDR2 SMNVEV (reference sequence). The CDR3 sequence is CASGLSWQESWGYTF. DNA for the CDR3: TGTGCCAGCGGACTCTCTTGGCAGGAGTCATGGGGCTACACCTTC.

This chain joins TRBV13 and TRBJ2-5; a possible D gene is TRBD1 (5 bases). This CDR3 is 14 amino acids long. V lost 5 bases to trimming and J lost 7 bases, with 17 bases between them. Per the germline V gene, CDR1 is PRHDT and CDR2 is FYEKMQ (reference sequence). This CDR3 reads CASSPQGSGWTQYF. CDR3 sequence (DNA): TGTGCCAGCAGCCCGCAAGGGTCAGGGTGGACCCAGTACTTC.